This passage covers 15 T cell receptor beta chains from one sample sequenced in a study of shared clonotypes between healthy human individuals. Assay: immunoSEQ multiplex PCR; the TCRdb copy retains only in-frame clones and omits some. This repertoire shows over a million clones, about 74% found once; its top ten account for nearly 1.5%. What was sequenced was memory CD4+ T cells sorted from blood. Subset meaning: CD45RA-negative fraction. These receptor sequences come from a man aged 18 to 29 in good health.

The chain joins TRBV5-1 to TRBJ1-1; D possibly corresponds to TRBD1 (5 bases). CDR3 size: 13 residues. Germline-derived CDR1 and CDR2 are SGHRS and YFSETQ. The germline V and J ends were trimmed by 0 bases and 6 bases, with 9 bases remaining between them. CDR3 amino acids: CASSLGDGPEAFF. The CDR3 DNA reads as TGCGCCAGCAGCTTGGGGGACGGACCTGAAGCTTTCTTT.

The J gene is TRBJ1-3, the V gene TRBV4-2; D remains unclear. The CDR3 is 17 residues long. Trimming left V 0 bases short and J 0 bases short, with 12 bases between. Germline CDR1 reads LGHNA; CDR2 reads YNFKEQ. CDR3 nucleotides: TGTGCCAGCAGCCAAGATCGAATAAGTCTCTCTGGAAACACCATATATTTT. Translated, it gives CASSQDRISLSGNTIYF.

This sequence joins TRBV28 and TRBJ2-7; a possible D gene is TRBD2 (6 bases). CDR1 MDHEN and CDR2 SYDVKM come from the germline V gene. V gave up 6 bases and J gave up 2 bases, with 14 bases separating them. This CDR3 has 14 amino acids. DNA of the CDR3: TGTGCCAGCAGAAGGCAGGGAGGAACCTACGAGCAGTACTTC. Translating it yields CASRRQGGTYEQYF.

V and J are TRBV7-2 and TRBJ2-7; TRBD2 is a possible D gene (6 bases). The V gene lost 5 bases and the J gene lost 9 bases, with 14 bases spanning the gap. In germline, CDR1 is SGHTA, CDR2 FQGNSA. The CDR3 sequence is 12 residues long. This CDR3 is CASSHVGGRQYF. CDR3 in DNA: TGTGCCAGCAGCCACGTGGGGGGACGGCAGTACTTC.

The chain has TRBV27 and TRBJ2-3; TRBD2 matches 12 bases. Germline V CDR1 and CDR2: MNHEY, SMNVEV (reference sequence). The V gene end was trimmed by 3 bases and the J gene end by 4 bases; junction bases not matched to a gene: 8. CDR3 length: 17 amino acids. The CDR3 DNA follows: TGTGCCAGCAGTTTCTGGCTAGCGGGGGGGCCCCCAGATACGCAGTATTTT. Its protein is CASSFWLAGGPPDTQYF.

With regard to this clone: The sample holds other DNA sequences that translate to the same CDR3. The CDR3 DNA reads as TGCGCCAGCAGCTTGGGTACAACGAACACCGGGGAGCTGTTTTTT. As protein: CASSLGTTNTGELFF. The chain is built from TRBV5-1 and TRBJ2-2; D is unclear. The CDR3 has 15 residues. Per germline, CDR1 SGHRS and CDR2 YFSETQ. The V gene lost 0 bases and the J gene lost 0 bases, with 6 bases spanning the gap.

The table lists this clone with a count of one. This chain links TRBV5-6 with TRBJ2-7, with 8 bases matching TRBD1. CDR3 length: 15 residues. V lost 3 bases and J lost 3; bases outside the gene matches: 8. Germline values: CDR1 SGHDT, CDR2 YYEEEE. The CDR3 spells CASSYPGQANYEQYF. CDR3 DNA sequence: TGTGCCAGCAGCTACCCGGGACAGGCTAACTACGAGCAGTACTTC. The complete variable domain, with remaining parts taken from reference TRBV5-6 and TRBJ2-7, reads DAGVTQSPTHLIKTRGQQVTLRCSPKSGHDTVSWYQQALGQGPQFIFQYYEEEERQRGNFPDRFSGHQFPNYSSELNVNALLLGDSALYLCASSYPGQANYEQYFGPGTRLTVT.

In this sample, this clone turned up once. The chain employs TRBV29-1 and TRBJ2-2, with 7 bases fitting TRBD1. This CDR3 has 13 amino acids. The V gene end was trimmed by 6 bases and the J gene end by 4 bases; junction bases not matched to a gene: 5. Germline V gene data show CDR1 as SQVTM and CDR2 as ANQGSEA. Here the CDR3 reads CSVTGVATGELFF. In DNA, the CDR3 is TGCAGCGTCACAGGGGTCGCCACCGGGGAGCTGTTTTTT.

V usage is TRBV30 and J usage is TRBJ2-5; 10 nucleotides match TRBD2. The CDR3 extends over 15 amino acids. Germline V gene sequence: CDR1 GTSNPN, CDR2 SVGIG (reference sequence). V shed 2 bases, J shed 4 bases, and the junction held 7 bases outside the gene matches. CDR3 region: CAWSQGLAERETQYF. The CDR3 region has the DNA TGTGCCTGGAGTCAAGGACTAGCGGAGAGAGAGACCCAGTACTTC.

The V and J genes are TRBV30 and TRBJ2-2, with D tentatively TRBD1 (5 bases). CDR1 GTSNPN and CDR2 SVGIG come from the germline V gene (reference sequence). V dropped 4 bases and J dropped 6 bases, with 21 bases sitting between them. The CDR3 extends over 16 amino acids. The CDR3 region is CAWTRGHQAVAGELFF. The CDR3 region has the DNA TGTGCCTGGACTCGAGGACACCAGGCCGTCGCCGGGGAGCTGTTTTTT.

The V and J genes are TRBV9 and TRBJ2-3; D remains unclear. V shed 0 bases and J shed 1 base, with 9 bases lying between them. The germline CDR1 and CDR2 sequences are SGDLS and YYNGEE. The CDR3 has 15 amino acids. The chain's CDR3 is CASSVGPSGTDTQYF. Here the CDR3 DNA reads TGTGCCAGCAGCGTAGGGCCCAGCGGCACAGATACGCAGTATTTT.

V and J are TRBV10-3 and TRBJ1-4; D might be TRBD1 (5 bases). CDR3 length: 14 residues. CDR1 and CDR2 from the germline V gene are ENHRY and SYGVKD. Deletions cut 10 bases from V and 7 bases from J, with 19 bases between. This CDR3 reads CATSGGSGPEKLFF. As DNA, the CDR3 is TGTGCCACCAGCGGCGGGTCGGGGCCTGAAAAACTGTTTTTT.

The rearrangement links TRBV6-1 to TRBJ1-1, with D perhaps TRBD1 (6 bases). The CDR3 length is 13 residues. V shed 7 bases and J shed 0 bases, with 9 bases lying between them. Germline V CDR1 and CDR2: MNHNS, SASEGT. CDR3 sequence (DNA): TGTGCCAGCATTAACAGGGTGAACACTGAAGCTTTCTTT. This gives the protein CASINRVNTEAFF.

The J gene is TRBJ2-3, the V gene TRBV7-8; 10 positions match TRBD2. This CDR3 is built from 17 residues. The junction had 9 bases not matched to a gene; V was cut back by 2 bases and J by 4 bases. CDR1 SGHVS and CDR2 FQNEAQ come from the germline V gene. In nucleotides, the CDR3 is TGTGCCAGCAGCTTAAAGTCTAGCGGGAGCCCCGCAGATACGCAGTATTTT. Protein sequence: CASSLKSSGSPADTQYF.

The rearrangement joins TRBV10-3 to TRBJ2-5, with D uncertain. V lost 5 bases, J lost 2 bases, and 18 bases lay in between. This CDR3 comprises 16 residues. CDR1 is ENHRY and CDR2 is SYGVKD in the germline V gene. The CDR3: CAISTQAGRGQETQYF. CDR3 coding DNA: TGTGCCATCAGTACCCAGGCAGGACGCGGTCAAGAGACCCAGTACTTC.